This T cell receptor beta chain was documented in a study of T cells after yellow fever vaccination. Germline lookup yields CDR1 SGHRS and CDR2 YFSETQ. There are 15 residues in the CDR3. V was shortened by 1 base and J by 2 bases, with 12 bases between the two germline ends. Each CDR3 protein gets one entry after TCRdb re-called the 5' RACE reads with MiXCR. The sample contains 500,000 to 650,000 distinct CDR3 sequences, about 12% of which appear only once. The sequence derives from a man aged 25 to 40 who received the YFV17D yellow fever vaccine. The input for sequencing was PBMCs, taken on the day of the yellow fever booster vaccination. This chain links TRBV5-1 with TRBJ1-1; D is ambiguous. The CDR3 coding sequence is TGCGCCAGCAGCTTGCTCGGGCTGAGCAACACTGAAGCTTTCTTT. Translation gives CASSLLGLSNTEAFF.